The 2 T cell receptor beta chains reported below all come from one sample, sequenced in a study of cytomegalovirus exposure and HLA in healthy donors. Primers included in the PCR were 60 Vbeta and 13 Jbeta primers. TCRdb keeps only in-frame clones here, not all; method: immunoSEQ multiplex PCR. Among about 140,000 clones listed, 80% were seen once. Sequencing was performed on PBMCs. These receptors all come from a woman between 40 and 55 years old in good health and CMV-seronegative.

This clone was picked up one time. The V call is TRBV2, the J call TRBJ1-2; no clear D gene. There are 14 residues in the CDR3. Deletions cut 4 bases from V and 0 bases from J, with 9 bases between. Germline CDR1 SNHLY, CDR2 FYNNEI. The CDR3, as DNA: TGTGCCAGCAGTGCGGCGGCAGCTAACTATGGCTACACCTTC. This codes for CASSAAAANYGYTF.

V and J are TRBV28 and TRBJ1-2, with D maybe TRBD1 (6 bases). V lost 7 bases to trimming and J lost 3 bases, with 15 bases between them. Germline V CDR1 and CDR2: MDHEN, SYDVKM. The CDR3 spans 14 residues. The CDR3 loop is CASNVAGTHYGYTF. CDR3 DNA: TGTGCCAGCAACGTAGCCGGGACACACTATGGCTACACCTTC.